The source of this T cell receptor beta chain is a study of cytotoxic CD8 clonotypes in ibrutinib-treated CLL. V shed 6 bases and J 5 bases; nucleotides not matched to a gene: 9. Germline V gene lookup returns CDR1 MNHEY and CDR2 SMNVEV (reference sequence). The CDR3 consists of 15 residues. The repertoire was sequenced with immunoSEQ multiplex PCR; TCRdb's copy has only in-frame clones and lacks some. The sample records about 140,000 clones, 60% to 85% being singletons. J is TRBJ1-4 and V is TRBV27; 7 bases are shared with TRBD1. Sequencing was performed on PBMCs, taken after 12 months of ibrutinib treatment. The TCR comes from a human donor with chronic lymphocytic leukemia. Here the CDR3 DNA reads TGTGCCAGCAGGAAAGCGGGACAGCGAAATGAAAAACTGTTTTTT. It yields the protein CASRKAGQRNEKLFF.